Below, 21 T cell receptor beta chains from the same sample are listed, as sequenced in a study of blood T cell repertoires in COVID-19 (TCRdb year 2020). The receptor library was made with the immunoSEQ multiplex PCR assay. Entries here come from immuneACCESS through TCRdb and include only in-frame sequences with V and J called. Some clones fail to appear in such tables; in the studies checked, an unresolved V gene covers under half of the shortfall, and the cause of the remainder is unknown. The sample includes roughly 230,000 clones, with approximately 82% observed a single time. Roughly 8.6% of the sample belongs to the ten largest clones. Sequenced material: peripheral blood. The origin of the receptors is a man aged 40-49 years with active or convalescent COVID-19.

The chain joins TRBV5-1 to TRBJ2-7, with D unclear. Trimming removed 0 bases from V and 0 bases from J, with 10 bases in between. The CDR3 runs 15 residues. Germline V lookup: CDR1 SGHRS, CDR2 YFSETQ. The CDR3 here is CASSLGTILSYEQYF. Here the CDR3 DNA reads TGCGCCAGCAGCTTGGGTACTATTCTCTCCTACGAGCAGTACTTC.

The chain uses TRBV11-3 and TRBJ2-7, with no clear D. Germline V gene lookup returns CDR1 SGHNT and CDR2 YENEEA. The CDR3 contains 14 residues. V lost 5 bases to trimming and J lost 0 bases, with 11 bases between them. The CDR3 sequence is CASSPDIDSYEQYF. The CDR3 DNA follows: TGTGCCAGCAGCCCCGACATTGACTCCTACGAGCAGTACTTC.

This clone was seen a handful of times. This chain uses TRBV18 with TRBJ1-6, with D hard to call. Germline loops: CDR1 KGHSH, CDR2 LQKENI. The CDR3 covers 19 residues. Trimming removed 6 bases at V and 0 bases at J, with 21 bases between. The CDR3 reads CASSPGGAAQSSYNSPLHF. CDR3 bases: TGTGCCAGCTCCCCGGGTGGAGCAGCTCAATCCTCCTATAATTCACCCCTCCACTTT.

The chain couples TRBV5-1 to TRBJ1-6, with a tentative D call TRBD1 (5 bases). Trimming took off 0 bases at V and 8 bases at J, with 9 bases between the two ends. This CDR3 region has 14 residues. Germline V gives CDR1 SGHRS, CDR2 YFSETQ. The CDR3 bases are TGCGCCAGCAGCTTGGGACAGAGTCATTCACCCCTCCACTTT. Translating it yields CASSLGQSHSPLHF.

V usage is TRBV30 and J usage is TRBJ1-5, with TRBD1 matching over 7 bases. V lost 2 bases, J lost 2 bases, and 6 bases stayed unmatched. The CDR3 has 15 residues. Germline lookup yields CDR1 GTSNPN and CDR2 SVGIG (reference sequence). The DNA for the CDR3 is TGTGCCTGGAGTCCCCGGACAGGTGGCAATCAGCCCCAGCATTTT. It specifies CAWSPRTGGNQPQHF.

Comments on this clone: A read error may produce the germline difference seen at one junction end. V gene TRBV7-7 combines with J gene TRBJ1-6; 9 bases fit TRBD1. Germline V CDR1 and CDR2: SSHAT, FNYEAQ (reference sequence). The CDR3 is 16 amino acids. For the CDR3, the DNA is TGTGCTAGCAGCCGGCGGGACAGGGTCTATAATTCACCCCTCCACTTT. Protein: CASSRRDRVYNSPLHF.

The chain uses TRBV6-6 and TRBJ2-1; TRBD2 might be the D (5 bases). The germline CDR1 and CDR2 sequences are MNHNY and SVGAGI (reference sequence). Trimming removed 7 bases from V and 9 bases from J, with 7 bases in between. CDR3 size: 10 residues. CDR3 nucleotide sequence: TGTGCCAGCAACCGGGGTGAGCAGTTCTTC. This codes for CASNRGEQFF.

This chain uses TRBV5-1 with TRBJ1-4; 7 positions agree with TRBD1. V trimming: 2 bases; J trimming: 3 bases; junction bases outside the gene matches: 1. The CDR3 runs 14 residues. From germline, CDR1 is SGHRS and CDR2 YFSETQ. CDR3 loop: CASSLTGANEKLFF. The CDR3 coding sequence is TGCGCCAGCAGCTTAACAGGGGCTAATGAAAAACTGTTTTTT.

V is TRBV5-1 and J is TRBJ2-2; D unclear. Looked up from germline, CDR1 is SGHRS and CDR2 is YFSETQ. The CDR3 sequence is 14 residues long. Trimming took off 0 bases at V and 1 base at J, with 4 bases between the two ends. The CDR3 bases are TGCGCCAGCAGCTTGGACGGGAACACCGGGGAGCTGTTTTTT. Encoded protein: CASSLDGNTGELFF.

This clone has just a few counts. This chain uses TRBV4-2 with TRBJ2-3; the match to TRBD2 covers 10 bases. The CDR3 is 17 amino acids. Germline CDR1 LGHNA, CDR2 YNFKEQ. V gave up 4 bases and J gave up 6 bases; unmatched junction bases: 13. The DNA for the CDR3 is TGTGCCAGCAGCCTCTTGCTATTAGCGGGAGGTGGTGATACGCAGTATTTT. Amino acids: CASSLLLLAGGGDTQYF.

The chain recombines TRBV7-9 with TRBJ2-5; weak D call: TRBD1 (6 bases). The germline V gene encodes CDR1 SEHNR and CDR2 FQNEAQ (reference sequence). CDR3 length equals 14 residues. Trimming left V 3 bases short and J 4 bases short, with 12 bases between. The DNA for the CDR3 is TGTGCCAGCAGCTTTCGGACAGTCGTAGAGACCCAGTACTTC. Translation: CASSFRTVVETQYF.

As concerns this clone: A read error may account for a junction end that differs from germline. V gene TRBV10-1 combines with J gene TRBJ2-7; D perhaps matches TRBD2 (6 bases). From germline, CDR1 is WNHNN and CDR2 SYGVQD (reference sequence). CDR3 length: 13 amino acids. CDR3 amino acids: CASGVAANYGQYF. Written as DNA, the CDR3 is TGCGCCAGCGGAGTAGCGGCAAATTACGGGCAGTACTTC.

CDR3 sequence: CASSQSDGHYEQYF. CDR3 nucleotides: TGCGCCAGCAGCCAGTCGGATGGGCACTACGAGCAGTACTTC. The chain links TRBV4-1 to TRBJ2-7; D not resolved. The germline V and J ends were trimmed by 3 bases and 3 bases, with 12 bases remaining between them. Looked up from germline, CDR1 is MGHRA and CDR2 is YSYEKL. The length of the CDR3 is 14 residues.

The chain carries TRBV30 and TRBJ2-6; 8 nucleotides agree with TRBD1. V was clipped by 2 bases and J by 1 base; unmatched bases: 7. The CDR3 is 17 amino acids. The V gene's germline CDR1 is GTSNPN and CDR2 SVGIG (reference sequence). The CDR3, as DNA: TGTGCCTGGAGTCCCCCAGGGGGCTGGTCTGGGGCCAACGTCCTGACTTTC. Translating it yields CAWSPPGGWSGANVLTF.

Only a few counts were recorded for this clone. Other DNA sequences in the same sample also yield this CDR3. This chain links TRBV10-3 with TRBJ2-1; D gene uncertain. The V end was cut by 3 bases, the J end by 0 bases, with 6 bases between. The length of the CDR3 is 14 residues. Per germline, CDR1 ENHRY and CDR2 SYGVKD. CDR3: CAISELSSYNEQFF. The CDR3 nucleotides read TGTGCCATCAGTGAATTGAGCTCCTACAATGAGCAGTTCTTC.

The V gene is TRBV28, the J gene TRBJ1-4; 9 positions agree with TRBD1. This CDR3 has 17 residues. The V segment lost 2 bases and the J segment 7 bases; nucleotides outside the gene matches: 11. CDR1 and CDR2 from the germline V gene are MDHEN and SYDVKM. The CDR3 sequence: CASSLPRGQGGGEKLFF. In DNA form, the CDR3 reads TGTGCCAGCAGTTTACCCAGGGGACAGGGTGGTGGTGAAAAACTGTTTTTT. Supplemented by reference TRBV28 and TRBJ1-4, the full variable domain reads DVKVTQSSRYLVKRTGEKVFLECVQDMDHENMFWYRQDPGLGLRLIYFSYDVKMKEKGDIPEGYSVSREKKERFSLILESASTNQTSMYLCASSLPRGQGGGEKLFFGSGTQLSVL.

V is TRBV7-2 and J is TRBJ2-7; 12 bases line up with TRBD2. This CDR3 has 15 residues. V dropped 5 bases and J dropped 2; count of bases not matched to a gene: 4. Germline V gene data show CDR1 as SGHTA and CDR2 as FQGNSA. The CDR3 sequence is CASSATSGGTYEQYF. DNA of the CDR3: TGTGCCAGCAGCGCTACTAGCGGGGGGACCTACGAGCAGTACTTC.

The rearrangement uses TRBV27 and TRBJ2-4; tentatively, D is TRBD1 (5 bases). The V end was cut by 5 bases, the J end by 0 bases, with 11 bases between. Germline V CDR1 and CDR2: MNHEY, SMNVEV (reference sequence). CDR3 length: 15 residues. For the CDR3, the DNA is TGTGCCAGCAGTGCCTTGGGGCTAGCCAAAAACATTCAGTACTTC. As protein: CASSALGLAKNIQYF.

The V call is TRBV4-3, the J call TRBJ1-2, with 8 bases lining up with TRBD1. After removal of 0 bases from V and 7 bases from J, the junction contained 4 bases not matched to a gene. Germline V CDR1 and CDR2: LGHNA, YSLEER. The CDR3 length is 14 residues. CDR3 in DNA: TGCGCCAGCAGCCAAGAATCCGGACAGGGTGGCTACACCTTC. Translation: CASSQESGQGGYTF.

This rearrangement joins TRBV9 to TRBJ2-5; D gene unclear. Trimming left V 0 bases short and J 2 bases short, with 11 bases between. CDR3 length equals 15 residues. Per the germline V gene, CDR1 is SGDLS and CDR2 is YYNGEE. The CDR3 DNA sequence: TGTGCCAGCAGCGTAGCCCCGGCGGAGCAAGAGACCCAGTACTTC. The encoded protein is CASSVAPAEQETQYF. The variable domain in full, completed from reference TRBV9 and TRBJ2-5, reads DSGVTQTPKHLITATGQRVTLRCSPRSGDLSVYWYQQSLDQGLQFLIQYYNGEERAKGNILERFSAQQFPDLHSELNLSSLELGDSALYFCASSVAPAEQETQYFGPGTRLLVL.

The chain is built from TRBV12-3 or TRBV12-4 and TRBJ1-3; no clear D gene. This CDR3 comprises 13 residues. Trimming left V 3 bases short and J 0 bases short, with 3 bases between. DNA for the CDR3: TGTGCCAGCAGTTTTATCTCTGGAAACACCATATATTTT. Protein: CASSFISGNTIYF.